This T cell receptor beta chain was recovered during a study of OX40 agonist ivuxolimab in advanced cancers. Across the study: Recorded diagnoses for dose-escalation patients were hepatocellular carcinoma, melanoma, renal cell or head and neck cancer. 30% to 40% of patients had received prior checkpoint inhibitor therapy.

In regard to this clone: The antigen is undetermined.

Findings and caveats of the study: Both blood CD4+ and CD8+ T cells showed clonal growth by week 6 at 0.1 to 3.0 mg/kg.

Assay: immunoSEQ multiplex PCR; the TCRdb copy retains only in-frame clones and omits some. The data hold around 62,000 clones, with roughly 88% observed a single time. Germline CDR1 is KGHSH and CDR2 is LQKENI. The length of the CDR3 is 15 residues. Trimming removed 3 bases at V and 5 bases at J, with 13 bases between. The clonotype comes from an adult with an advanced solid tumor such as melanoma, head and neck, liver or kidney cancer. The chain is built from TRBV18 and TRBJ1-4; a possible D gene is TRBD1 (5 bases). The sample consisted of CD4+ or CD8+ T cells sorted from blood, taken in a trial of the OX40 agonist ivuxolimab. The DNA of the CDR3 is TGTGCCAGCTCACCGCCGGGACTAAGAAATGAAAAACTGTTTTTT. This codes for CASSPPGLRNEKLFF.